A single sample is the source of the 19 T cell receptor beta chains below, sequenced in a study of OX40 agonist ivuxolimab in advanced cancers. Profiling relied on immunoSEQ multiplex PCR, and the TCRdb table lists in-frame clones only, not all of them. In the table there are around 100,000 clones, 75% to 90% of which are singletons. Source: CD4+ or CD8+ T cells sorted from blood, taken in a trial of the OX40 agonist ivuxolimab. These receptors came from an adult with an advanced solid tumor such as melanoma, head and neck, liver or kidney cancer.

The CDR3 spells CASRNRGQNTGELFF. For the CDR3, the DNA is TGTGCCAGTAGAAACAGGGGGCAGAACACCGGGGAGCTGTTTTTT. The chain couples TRBV19 to TRBJ2-2; 9 bases align to TRBD1. Germline CDR1 is LNHDA and CDR2 is SQIVND (reference sequence). The CDR3 totals 15 residues. The ends lost 6 bases at V and 1 base at J; junction bases unmatched: 3.

The chain carries TRBV11-2 and TRBJ2-2; TRBD1 is a possible D gene (6 bases). The CDR3 totals 16 residues. With 8 bases removed from V and 3 bases from J, the gap between germline ends came to 19 bases. Germline CDR1 is SGHAT and CDR2 is FQNNGV. Here the CDR3 reads CASPSGAGTYTGELFF. The CDR3 DNA sequence: TGTGCCAGCCCCTCAGGGGCAGGGACGTACACCGGGGAGCTGTTTTTT.

This clone was observed a few times. The chain employs TRBV6-1 and TRBJ1-6; D not certain. This CDR3 has 13 amino acids. Germline CDR1 is MNHNS and CDR2 is SASEGT. Trimming pared 2 bases from V and 9 bases from J, leaving 8 bases between. The CDR3 DNA reads as TGTGCCAGCAGTGAACGGGGAGGTTCACCCCTCCACTTT. It specifies CASSERGGSPLHF.

The chain uses TRBV19 and TRBJ2-5; no clear D. CDR3 length equals 13 residues. V was cut by 3 bases and J by 1 base, with 6 bases left in between. Germline V gives CDR1 LNHDA, CDR2 SQIVND (reference sequence). The CDR3 sequence is CASSISPQETQYF. The CDR3 bases are TGTGCCAGTAGTATCAGCCCCCAAGAGACCCAGTACTTC.

The chain carries TRBV2 and TRBJ1-5; D gene uncertain. CDR1 SNHLY and CDR2 FYNNEI come from the germline V gene. Trimming took off 8 bases at V and 5 bases at J, with 19 bases between the two ends. CDR3 length equals 15 residues. The CDR3 sequence: CASQGLVNSHQPQHF. CDR3 DNA: TGTGCCAGCCAAGGGTTGGTTAACTCTCATCAGCCCCAGCATTTT.

This clone was seen only a few times. The genes are TRBV5-1 and TRBJ1-1; no clear D. In germline, CDR1 is SGHRS, CDR2 YFSETQ. V shed 4 bases and J shed 1 base, with 14 bases lying between them. The CDR3 totals 15 residues. The CDR3: CASSPGAGPNTEAFF. The CDR3, as DNA: TGCGCCAGCAGCCCGGGTGCGGGTCCGAACACTGAAGCTTTCTTT.

The rearrangement joins TRBV19 to TRBJ2-5, with D maybe TRBD2 (6 bases). Trimming took off 3 bases at V and 5 bases at J, with 10 bases between the two ends. Germline CDR1 and CDR2: LNHDA and SQIVND (reference sequence). The length of the CDR3 is 13 residues. The CDR3 bases are TGTGCCAGTAGTATGGCAGGGAGGGAGACCCAGTACTTC. This gives the protein CASSMAGRETQYF.

J is TRBJ2-1 and V is TRBV2; 10 bases agree with TRBD2. The CDR3 length is 15 residues. With 6 bases clipped from V and 7 bases from J, the junction kept 9 bases outside the gene matches. Germline V gives CDR1 SNHLY, CDR2 FYNNEI. In nucleotides, the CDR3 is TGTGCCAGCAGACGTCTAGCGGGAGTTCGTAATGAGCAGTTCTTC. Translating it yields CASRRLAGVRNEQFF.

V gene TRBV7-2 combines with J gene TRBJ1-3; 7 bases match TRBD1. CDR3 length equals 18 residues. Germline CDR1 is SGHTA and CDR2 is FQGNSA. Unmatched junction bases numbered 13, after V lost 5 bases and J lost 0 bases. CDR3 bases: TGTGCCAGCAGCCAGGGGGGCGTAGGGGTGAGCTCTGGAAACACCATATATTTT. It codes for CASSQGGVGVSSGNTIYF. Complete variable domain (other parts from reference TRBV7-2 and TRBJ1-3): GAGVSQSPSNKVTEKGKDVELRCDPISGHTALYWYRQSLGQGLEFLIYFQGNSAPDKSGLPSDRFSAERTGGSVSTLTIQRTQQEDSAVYLCASSQGGVGVSSGNTIYFGEGSWLTVV.

The chain links TRBV7-9 to TRBJ1-2; 8 bases agree with TRBD1. V shed 1 base, J shed 3 bases, and the junction held 1 base outside the gene matches. CDR3 length: 14 amino acids. CDR1 is SEHNR, CDR2 FQNEAQ, per germline (reference sequence). The DNA for the CDR3 is TGTGCCAGCAGCTTAGACAGGGGGGACTATGGCTACACCTTC. This gives the protein CASSLDRGDYGYTF.

In DNA, the CDR3 is TGCGCCAGCAATCTAGCGGGAGGGACAGATACGCAGTATTTT. Amino acid sequence: CASNLAGGTDTQYF. This rearrangement joins TRBV5-1 to TRBJ2-3; 12 bases agree with TRBD2. The trim removed 6 bases at V and 3 bases at J, leaving 2 bases unmatched. CDR1 is SGHRS, CDR2 YFSETQ, per germline. The CDR3 totals 14 residues.

The V and J genes are TRBV27 and TRBJ2-7; D is undetermined. Germline CDR1 and CDR2: MNHEY and SMNVEV (reference sequence). CDR3 length equals 14 residues. Deletions cut 2 bases from V and 0 bases from J, with 8 bases between. The DNA for the CDR3 is TGTGCCAGCAGTTTAAGAGGCGGCTCCTACGAGCAGTACTTC. This gives the protein CASSLRGGSYEQYF.

CDR3 sequence (DNA): TGTGCCAGCAGAGGCGACAGGTCGAGCTCCTACGAGCAGTACTTC. Protein sequence: CASRGDRSSSYEQYF. The chain joins TRBV6-1 to TRBJ2-7, with a tentative D call TRBD1 (6 bases). This CDR3 is 15 amino acids long. The V and J ends lost 6 bases and 0 bases respectively, with 15 bases between them. Germline V lookup: CDR1 MNHNS, CDR2 SASEGT.

J is TRBJ2-1 and V is TRBV19, with 8 bases fitting TRBD1. The V and J ends lost 1 base and 12 bases, in that order; junction bases with no gene match: 5. CDR1 is LNHDA and CDR2 is SQIVND in the germline V gene (reference sequence). The CDR3 loop spans 13 amino acids. The CDR3 region is CASSIGQGFLQFF. The CDR3 nucleotides read TGTGCCAGTAGTATAGGACAGGGGTTCTTGCAGTTCTTC.

This rearrangement joins TRBV6-6 to TRBJ1-6, with TRBD1 as a possible D gene (6 bases). Germline V gene lookup returns CDR1 MNHNY and CDR2 SVGAGI (reference sequence). The CDR3 contains 14 residues. Trimming shortened V by 2 bases and J by 11 bases, and 13 bases separated the two germline ends. In nucleotides, the CDR3 is TGTGCCAGCAGTTACCCCGGGGGGGGCGCACCCCTCCACTTT. Translated, it gives CASSYPGGGAPLHF.

The J gene is TRBJ2-2, the V gene TRBV6-1; D may be TRBD2 (6 bases). V lost 7 bases and J lost 0, with 9 bases in between. CDR1 is MNHNS and CDR2 is SASEGT in the germline V gene. The CDR3 loop spans 14 amino acids. The CDR3 bases are TGTGCCAGCACGCGGGGCCCGAACACCGGGGAGCTGTTTTTT. It yields the protein CASTRGPNTGELFF.

This clone was counted only a few times. The chain carries TRBV10-2 and TRBJ2-5, with TRBD1 matching over 9 bases. The CDR3 is 14 amino acids. Germline CDR1 reads WSHSY; CDR2 reads SAAADI. The V and J ends lost 5 bases and 4 bases, in that order; junction bases with no gene match: 5. CDR3 in amino acids: CASSRDREVETQYF. The CDR3 DNA reads TGCGCCAGCAGTCGGGACAGGGAAGTAGAGACCCAGTACTTC.

The chain couples TRBV2 to TRBJ2-1; 11 positions agree with TRBD2. Unmatched junction bases numbered 4, after V lost 6 bases and J lost 9 bases. The CDR3 runs 13 residues. Germline CDR1 and CDR2: SNHLY and FYNNEI. The CDR3 spells CASRLAGEGEQFF. DNA of the CDR3: TGTGCCAGCAGACTAGCGGGAGAAGGTGAGCAGTTCTTC.

The V gene is TRBV7-9, the J gene TRBJ1-2; D ambiguous. Per germline, CDR1 SEHNR and CDR2 FQNEAQ (reference sequence). The CDR3 has 15 amino acids. Trimming stripped 2 bases from V and 2 bases from J, with 12 bases between. CDR3: CASSLSGTVNYGYTF. DNA for the CDR3: TGTGCCAGCAGCTTATCGGGTACGGTCAACTATGGCTACACCTTC.